The 20 T cell receptor beta chains below come from one sample, sequenced in a study of CD8 T cells in ankylosing spondylitis. Using its own MiXCR run on the 5' RACE reads, TCRdb lists one record per CDR3 protein. The sample includes 100,000 to 150,000 distinct CDR3 sequences, over 6% of them seen just once. The sample was blood, either unsorted or a sorted T cell fraction (not recorded which). The receptors derive from a male donor with ankylosing spondylitis or in good health (not recorded which).

This clonotype was seen at least ten times. The chain combines TRBV5-1 with TRBJ2-5, with D unclear. Germline V gene data show CDR1 as SGHRS and CDR2 as YFSETQ. The CDR3 totals 14 residues. Trimming removed 0 bases at V and 0 bases at J, with 6 bases between. The CDR3 loop is CASSLDHNQETQYF. DNA of the CDR3: TGCGCCAGCAGCTTGGACCACAACCAAGAGACCCAGTACTTC.

This clonotype was found many times. This sequence joins TRBV29-1 and TRBJ2-1, with 8 nucleotides matching TRBD2. CDR1 and CDR2 (germline): SQVTM, ANQGSEA. The CDR3 is 15 residues long. V shed 6 bases, J shed 0 bases, and the junction held 7 bases outside the gene matches. The chain's CDR3 is CSVGGTRVSYNEQFF. The CDR3 DNA reads TGCAGCGTGGGCGGGACTAGAGTCTCCTACAATGAGCAGTTCTTC.

Many counts were recorded for this clonotype. CDR3 nucleotides: TGTGCCAGCAGCTTAAACAGGGCAGGGGGGTTCTATGGCTACACCTTC. Amino acids: CASSLNRAGGFYGYTF. The chain is built from TRBV7-8 and TRBJ1-2; TRBD1 aligns across 7 bases. Germline CDR1 and CDR2: SGHVS and FQNEAQ. V shed 2 bases and J 4 bases; nucleotides not matched to a gene: 10. This CDR3 is 16 amino acids long.

This clonotype was detected ten times or more. CDR3 nucleotide sequence: TGTGCCAGCTCAGTCGAAGCCGGCTCTGGGGCCAACGTCCTGACTTTC. Translation gives CASSVEAGSGANVLTF. The chain has TRBV18 and TRBJ2-6; D not certain. Germline V lookup: CDR1 KGHSH, CDR2 LQKENI. The CDR3 runs 16 residues. Trimming left V 5 bases short and J 0 bases short, with 11 bases between.

Ten or more counts support this clonotype. The rearrangement uses TRBV11-1 and TRBJ1-1, with 8 bases identical to TRBD1. The CDR3 runs 18 residues. Germline lookup yields CDR1 SGHAT and CDR2 FQDESV (reference sequence). With V trimmed by 7 bases and J by 1 base, 17 bases remained unmatched. Written as DNA, the CDR3 is TGTGCCAGCACCGATTTTGGGCGGACAGGGACCCGGAACACTGAAGCTTTCTTT. As protein: CASTDFGRTGTRNTEAFF. The complete variable domain, with remaining parts taken from reference TRBV11-1 and TRBJ1-1, reads EAEVAQSPRYKITEKSQAVAFWCDPISGHATLYWYRQILGQGPELLVQFQDESVVDDSQLPKDRFSAERLKGVDSTLKIQPAELGDSAMYLCASTDFGRTGTRNTEAFFGQGTRLTVV.

This clonotype was detected ten times or more. The V call is TRBV29-1, the J call TRBJ2-1; TRBD2 is a possible D gene (7 bases). The CDR3 totals 13 residues. The germline CDR1 and CDR2 sequences are SQVTM and ANQGSEA. V lost 3 bases, J lost 8 bases, and 14 bases lay in between. CDR3 bases: TGCAGCGTTGATAGGGGGAGGGGTGATGAGCAGTTCTTC. Its translation is CSVDRGRGDEQFF.

This clonotype was picked up many times. The rearrangement uses TRBV5-6 and TRBJ2-5, with D unclear. Germline V gene lookup returns CDR1 SGHDT and CDR2 YYEEEE. V lost 0 bases, J lost 10 bases, and 7 bases lay in between. CDR3 length equals 11 residues. The CDR3 here is CASSLGGDQYF. The CDR3 DNA reads as TGTGCCAGCAGCTTGGGAGGAGACCAGTACTTC. The full variable domain, with the rest looked up from reference TRBV5-6 and TRBJ2-5, is DAGVTQSPTHLIKTRGQQVTLRCSPKSGHDTVSWYQQALGQGPQFIFQYYEEEERQRGNFPDRFSGHQFPNYSSELNVNALLLGDSALYLCASSLGGDQYFGPGTRLLVL.

This clonotype was found many times. This rearrangement joins TRBV5-1 to TRBJ2-3; 11 bases line up with TRBD2. The CDR3 has 16 residues. The germline V gene encodes CDR1 SGHRS and CDR2 YFSETQ. The J segment lost 3 bases and the V segment lost 1 base, leaving 4 bases of the junction unmatched. The CDR3 here is CASSLTSGSATDTQYF. The CDR3 DNA reads TGCGCCAGCAGCTTGACTAGCGGGAGTGCGACAGATACGCAGTATTTT. The variable domain in full, completed from reference TRBV5-1 and TRBJ2-3, reads KAGVTQTPRYLIKTRGQQVTLSCSPISGHRSVSWYQQTPGQGLQFLFEYFSETQRNKGNFPGRFSGRQFSNSRSEMNVSTLELGDSALYLCASSLTSGSATDTQYFGPGTRLTVL.

This clonotype was counted many times. The chain couples TRBV5-1 to TRBJ2-7; D is unresolved. Trimming removed 0 bases from V and 4 bases from J, with 8 bases in between. The CDR3 extends over 13 amino acids. Germline V gives CDR1 SGHRS, CDR2 YFSETQ. Here the CDR3 DNA reads TGCGCCAGCAGCTTGGGAGGCGGATACGAGCAGTACTTC. Protein sequence: CASSLGGGYEQYF. Combining the CDR3 with reference TRBV5-1 and TRBJ2-7 gives the whole variable domain KAGVTQTPRYLIKTRGQQVTLSCSPISGHRSVSWYQQTPGQGLQFLFEYFSETQRNKGNFPGRFSGRQFSNSRSEMNVSTLELGDSALYLCASSLGGGYEQYFGPGTRLTVT.

This clonotype was observed a handful of times. The chain combines TRBV7-2 with TRBJ2-1; D not resolved. The germline gives CDR1 SGHTA, CDR2 FQGNSA. This CDR3 region has 16 residues. V dropped 4 bases and J dropped 7 bases, with 20 bases sitting between them. The CDR3 reads CASSYSFSSSGNEQFF. CDR3 DNA: TGTGCCAGCAGCTATAGTTTCAGTTCCTCTGGGAATGAGCAGTTCTTC.

This clonotype appeared many times. The rearrangement joins TRBV20-1 to TRBJ2-1; D remains ambiguous. The CDR3 covers 15 residues. V gave up 3 bases and J gave up 0 bases, with 12 bases separating them. Per germline, CDR1 DFQATT and CDR2 SNEGSKA (reference sequence). This CDR3 is CSASLAASSYNEQFF. As DNA, the CDR3 is TGCAGTGCTAGTCTGGCAGCTAGCTCCTACAATGAGCAGTTCTTC.

Ten or more counts support this clonotype. The chain uses TRBV2 and TRBJ2-2; D is perhaps TRBD2 (5 bases). CDR3 length: 15 residues. The ends were cut back, 6 bases at V and 4 bases at J, with 15 bases in the middle. Looked up from germline, CDR1 is SNHLY and CDR2 is FYNNEI. The CDR3: CASSSAGAPTGELFF. For the CDR3, the DNA is TGTGCCAGCAGCTCCGCGGGCGCGCCCACCGGGGAGCTGTTTTTT. Complete variable domain (other parts from reference TRBV2 and TRBJ2-2): EPEVTQTPSHQVTQMGQEVILRCVPISNHLYFYWYRQILGQKVEFLVSFYNNEISEKSEIFDDQFSVERPDGSNFTLKIRSTKLEDSAMYFCASSSAGAPTGELFFGEGSRLTVL.

This clonotype was seen ten or more times. The chain has TRBV20-1 and TRBJ2-3; TRBD2 matches at 12 bases. V shed 3 bases, J shed 1 base, and the junction held 2 bases outside the gene matches. Germline-derived CDR1 and CDR2 are DFQATT and SNEGSKA (reference sequence). The CDR3 has 15 amino acids. The CDR3: CSASRTSGGTDTQYF. The CDR3 coding sequence is TGCAGTGCTAGCCGGACTAGCGGGGGCACAGATACGCAGTATTTT.

The chain joins TRBV25-1 to TRBJ1-1; D ambiguous. Germline loops: CDR1 MGHDK, CDR2 SYGVNS. The CDR3 runs to 14 residues. Trimming took off 5 bases at V and 4 bases at J, with 14 bases between the two ends. DNA of the CDR3: TGTGCCAGCAGTAAGGAGGGTTATGGCACTGAAGCTTTCTTT. Its protein is CASSKEGYGTEAFF.

There are many counts of this clonotype. The chain is built from TRBV20-1 and TRBJ2-7; 11 bases are a match to TRBD2. This CDR3 has 15 amino acids. Germline values: CDR1 DFQATT, CDR2 SNEGSKA (reference sequence). V lost 0 bases to trimming and J lost 2 bases; unmatched junction nucleotides: 3. The CDR3 loop reads CSARDSSGGTYEQYF. The CDR3 coding sequence is TGCAGTGCTAGAGACTCTAGCGGGGGGACCTACGAGCAGTACTTC.

This clonotype was recorded at least ten times. The CDR3, as DNA: TGTGCCAGTACCCCCAGGAGTCAGTGGGAGACCCAGTACTTC. Its protein product is CASTPRSQWETQYF. This chain links TRBV19 with TRBJ2-5; D uncertain. Germline CDR1 and CDR2: LNHDA and SQIVND (reference sequence). V was trimmed by 7 bases and J by 5 bases, leaving 17 bases between them. The CDR3 has 14 residues.

At least ten counts were recorded for this clonotype. The gene calls are TRBV5-1 and TRBJ2-3; TRBD1 matches at 9 bases. Per the germline V gene, CDR1 is SGHRS and CDR2 is YFSETQ. With V trimmed by 7 bases and J by 0 bases, 3 bases remained unmatched. CDR3 length equals 14 residues. The CDR3 region is CASAGQGSTDTQYF. As DNA, the CDR3 is TGCGCCAGCGCGGGACAGGGCAGCACAGATACGCAGTATTTT.

This clonotype was seen repeatedly, ten times or more. V usage is TRBV18 and J usage is TRBJ2-7; perhaps D is TRBD1 or TRBD2 (6 bases each). CDR3 length equals 15 residues. The germline V gene has CDR1 KGHSH and CDR2 LQKENI. Trimming removed 3 bases from V and 3 bases from J, with 15 bases in between. This chain's CDR3 is CASSPRDKSFYEQYF. In DNA, the CDR3 is TGTGCCAGCTCACCGCGGGACAAGTCCTTCTACGAGCAGTACTTC.

This clonotype was found a few times. The chain recombines TRBV7-9 with TRBJ1-1; no firm D call. Germline values: CDR1 SEHNR, CDR2 FQNEAQ (reference sequence). V shed 4 bases and J shed 2 bases, with 11 bases lying between them. The CDR3 runs 14 residues. DNA for the CDR3: TGTGCCAGCAGCTCGGGCGCCTTAAACACTGAAGCTTTCTTT. Translating gives CASSSGALNTEAFF.

The chain is built from TRBV19 and TRBJ1-2, with TRBD1 as a possible D gene (6 bases). Germline V gene data show CDR1 as LNHDA and CDR2 as SQIVND (reference sequence). This CDR3 spans 12 amino acids. Trimming left V 7 bases short and J 2 bases short, with 8 bases between. CDR3 loop: CASKGVNYGYTF. The CDR3 DNA reads TGTGCCAGTAAGGGGGTGAACTATGGCTACACCTTC. The full variable domain, rest sourced from reference TRBV19 and TRBJ1-2, is DGGITQSPKYLFRKEGQNVTLSCEQNLNHDAMYWYRQDPGQGLRLIYYSQIVNDFQKGDIAEGYSVSREKKESFPLTVTSAQKNPTAFYLCASKGVNYGYTFGSGTRLTVV.